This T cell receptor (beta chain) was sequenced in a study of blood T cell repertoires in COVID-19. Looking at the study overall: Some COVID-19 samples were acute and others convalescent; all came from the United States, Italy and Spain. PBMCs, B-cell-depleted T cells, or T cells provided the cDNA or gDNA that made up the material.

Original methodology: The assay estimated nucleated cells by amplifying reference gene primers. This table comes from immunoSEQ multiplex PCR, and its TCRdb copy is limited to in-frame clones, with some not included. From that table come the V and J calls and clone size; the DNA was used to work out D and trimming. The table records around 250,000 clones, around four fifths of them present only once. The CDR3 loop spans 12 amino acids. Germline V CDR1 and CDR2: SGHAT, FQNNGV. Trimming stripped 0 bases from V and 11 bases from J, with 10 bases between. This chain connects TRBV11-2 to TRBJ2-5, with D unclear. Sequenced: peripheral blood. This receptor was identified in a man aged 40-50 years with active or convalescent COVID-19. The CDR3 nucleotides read TGTGCCAGCAGCTTAGACCCGCCAGGACAGTACTTC. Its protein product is CASSLDPPGQYF.